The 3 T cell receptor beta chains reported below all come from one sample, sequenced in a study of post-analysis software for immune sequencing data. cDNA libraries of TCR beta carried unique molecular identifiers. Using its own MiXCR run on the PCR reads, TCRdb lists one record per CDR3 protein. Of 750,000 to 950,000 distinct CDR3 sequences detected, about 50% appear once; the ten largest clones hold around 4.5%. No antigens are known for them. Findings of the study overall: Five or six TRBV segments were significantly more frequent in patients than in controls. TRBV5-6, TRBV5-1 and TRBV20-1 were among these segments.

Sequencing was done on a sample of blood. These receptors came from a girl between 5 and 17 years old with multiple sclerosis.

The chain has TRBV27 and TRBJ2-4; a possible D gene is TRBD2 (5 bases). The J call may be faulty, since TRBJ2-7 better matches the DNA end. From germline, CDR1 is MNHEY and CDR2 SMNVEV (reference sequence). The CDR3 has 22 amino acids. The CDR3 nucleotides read TGTGCCAGCAGTTTATGGTTGCACGGTGCGACGTGGACTCTAAACGGCTCCTACGAGCAGTACTTC. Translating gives CASSLWLHGATWTLNGSYEQYF.

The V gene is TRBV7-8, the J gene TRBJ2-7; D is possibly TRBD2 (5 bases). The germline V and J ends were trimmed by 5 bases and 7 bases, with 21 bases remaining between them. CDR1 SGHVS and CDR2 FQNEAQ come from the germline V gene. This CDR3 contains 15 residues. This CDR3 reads CASSPSVGVLGEQYF. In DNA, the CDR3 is TGTGCCAGCAGCCCCTCGGTCGGGGTACTGGGGGAGCAGTACTTC.

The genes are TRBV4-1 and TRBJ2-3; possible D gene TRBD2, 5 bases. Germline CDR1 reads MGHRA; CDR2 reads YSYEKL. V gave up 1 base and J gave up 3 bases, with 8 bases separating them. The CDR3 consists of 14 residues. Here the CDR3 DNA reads TGCGCCAGCAGCCAAGGTCCGGGAACAGATACGCAGTATTTT. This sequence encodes CASSQGPGTDTQYF.